This is a list of T cell receptor beta chains from one sample in a study of shared clonotypes between healthy human individuals. Method: immunoSEQ multiplex PCR; TCRdb's copy keeps in-frame clones and lacks some. The table shows 2 million to 2.5 million clones, with 93% occurring only once. The sequenced sample was naive CD4+ T cells from PBMCs. These receptors originate from a man younger than 35 in good health. Some clones in this sample may be carry-over from other donors' samples. Each CDR3 is given with its conserved first and last residue. D genes are given only for firm matches. Some rows mark clone size as missing; the rest say once, few, many or name a class of expanded clone.

D: .
V: TRBV5-6
size: .
J: TRBJ2-7
CDR3: CASSSVGREQYF
DNA: TGTGCCAGCAGCTCCGTGGGGCGCGAGCAGTACTTC

D: TRBD2
V: TRBV12-5
size: .
J: TRBJ2-2
CDR3: CASGASTSAVGELFF
DNA: TGTGCTAGTGGTGCCTCGACTAGCGCGGTCGGGGAGCTGTTTTTT

D: .
V: TRBV9
size: .
J: TRBJ1-2
CDR3: CASSVIGYGYTF
DNA: TGTGCCAGCAGCGTTATTGGGTATGGCTACACCTTC

D: .
V: TRBV5-1
size: .
J: TRBJ1-2
CDR3: CASSPEQAGYTF
DNA: TGCGCCAGCAGCCCCGAGCAGGCTGGCTACACCTTC

D: .
V: TRBV30
size: .
J: TRBJ1-1
CDR3: CAWSISASTEAFF
DNA: TGTGCCTGGAGTATCTCAGCGAGCACTGAAGCTTTCTTT

D: .
V: TRBV6-5
size: .
J: TRBJ2-7
CDR3: CASSYSNSLHYEQYF
DNA: TGTGCCAGCAGTTACTCGAACAGCCTACACTACGAGCAGTACTTC

D: .
V: TRBV2
size: once
J: TRBJ2-1
CDR3: CASRGLATYNEQFF
DNA: TGTGCCAGCAGAGGGCTAGCGACCTACAATGAGCAGTTCTTC

D: .
V: TRBV7-8
size: .
J: TRBJ1-1
CDR3: CASSLRGRMNTEAFF
DNA: TGTGCCAGCAGCTTAAGAGGACGGATGAACACTGAAGCTTTCTTT

D: .
V: TRBV5-1
size: .
J: TRBJ1-3
CDR3: CASSFGSPTGNTIYF
DNA: TGCGCCAGCAGCTTCGGGAGCCCTACTGGAAACACCATATATTTT

D: .
V: TRBV5-4
size: .
J: TRBJ2-1
CDR3: CASSRETTPREQFF
DNA: TGTGCCAGCAGCAGAGAAACGACTCCCCGGGAGCAGTTCTTC

D: TRBD1
V: TRBV7-2
size: .
J: TRBJ1-2
CDR3: CASSLGTGDGYTF
DNA: TGTGCCAGCAGCTTAGGGACAGGGGACGGCTACACCTTC

D: .
V: TRBV10-3
size: .
J: TRBJ2-3
CDR3: CAISALAGDTQYF
DNA: TGTGCCATCAGTGCCCTCGCCGGAGATACGCAGTATTTT

D: .
V: TRBV5-1
size: .
J: TRBJ2-5
CDR3: CASSFSGSMEETQYF
DNA: TGCGCCAGCAGCTTCTCCGGGAGTATGGAAGAGACCCAGTACTTC

D: .
V: TRBV4-2
size: .
J: TRBJ2-1
CDR3: CASSLPRGGFSSYNEQFF
DNA: TGTGCCAGCAGCCTACCAAGAGGTGGATTTAGCTCCTACAATGAGCAGTTCTTC

D: TRBD2
V: TRBV5-6
size: once
J: TRBJ2-3
CDR3: CASSPGGGSTDTQYF
DNA: TGTGCCAGCAGCCCCGGGGGGGGGAGCACAGATACGCAGTATTTT

D: .
V: TRBV14
size: .
J: TRBJ2-7
CDR3: CASSQPSETYEQYF
DNA: TGTGCCAGCAGCCAGCCAAGCGAGACCTACGAGCAGTACTTC

D: .
V: TRBV15
size: .
J: TRBJ2-7
CDR3: CATSRSNDGSYEQYF
DNA: TGTGCCACCAGCAGATCTAATGACGGATCCTACGAGCAGTACTTC

D: .
V: TRBV4-3
size: .
J: TRBJ2-4
CDR3: CASSQDQAAKNIQYF
DNA: TGCGCCAGCAGCCAAGATCAGGCAGCCAAAAACATTCAGTACTTC

D: .
V: TRBV29-1
size: .
J: TRBJ2-7
CDR3: CSAIVGQSSYEQYF
DNA: TGCAGCGCCATCGTCGGACAGTCCTCCTACGAGCAGTACTTC

D: TRBD1
V: TRBV5-1
size: .
J: TRBJ2-5
CDR3: CASSRGGTGEETQYF
DNA: TGCGCCAGCAGCAGAGGTGGGACAGGAGAAGAGACCCAGTACTTC

D: .
V: TRBV5-1
size: few
J: TRBJ2-5
CDR3: CASSFNQETQYF
DNA: TGCGCCAGCAGCTTCAACCAAGAGACCCAGTACTTC

D: TRBD2
V: TRBV5-1
size: .
J: TRBJ2-7
CDR3: CASSSTSGSIEQYF
DNA: TGCGCCAGCAGCTCGACTAGCGGGAGTATCGAGCAGTACTTC